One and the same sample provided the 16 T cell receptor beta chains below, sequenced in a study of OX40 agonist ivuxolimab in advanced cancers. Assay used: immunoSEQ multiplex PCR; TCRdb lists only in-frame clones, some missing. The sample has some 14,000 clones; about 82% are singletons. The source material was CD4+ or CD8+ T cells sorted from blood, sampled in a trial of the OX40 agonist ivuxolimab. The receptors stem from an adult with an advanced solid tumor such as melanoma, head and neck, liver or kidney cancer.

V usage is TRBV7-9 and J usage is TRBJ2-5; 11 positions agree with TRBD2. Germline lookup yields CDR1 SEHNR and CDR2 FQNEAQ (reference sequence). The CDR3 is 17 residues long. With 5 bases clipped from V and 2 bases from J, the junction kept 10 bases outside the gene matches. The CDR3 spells CASSNGGASGGQETQYF. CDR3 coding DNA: TGTGCCAGCAGCAACGGCGGGGCTAGCGGGGGGCAAGAGACCCAGTACTTC.

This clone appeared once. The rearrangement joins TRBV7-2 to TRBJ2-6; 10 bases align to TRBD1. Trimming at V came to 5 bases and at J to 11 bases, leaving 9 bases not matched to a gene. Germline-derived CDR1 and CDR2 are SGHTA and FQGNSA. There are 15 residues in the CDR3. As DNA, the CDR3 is TGTGCCAGCAGCCTTGGACAGGGGGGTTTGTACGTCCTGACTTTC. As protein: CASSLGQGGLYVLTF.

The CDR3 loop is CSADDRGSYNEQFF. For the CDR3, the DNA is TGCAGCGCCGATGACAGGGGTTCTTACAATGAGCAGTTCTTC. This rearrangement joins TRBV29-1 to TRBJ2-1; 8 nucleotides line up with TRBD1. Trimming took 7 bases from V and 4 from J; bases not matched to a gene: 9. This CDR3 comprises 14 residues. Germline CDR1 SQVTM, CDR2 ANQGSEA.

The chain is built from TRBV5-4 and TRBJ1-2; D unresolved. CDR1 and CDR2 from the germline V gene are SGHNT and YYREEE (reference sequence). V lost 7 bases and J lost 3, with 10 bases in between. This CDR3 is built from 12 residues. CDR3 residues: CASEGADYGYTF. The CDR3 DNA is TGTGCCAGCGAAGGCGCCGACTATGGCTACACCTTC.

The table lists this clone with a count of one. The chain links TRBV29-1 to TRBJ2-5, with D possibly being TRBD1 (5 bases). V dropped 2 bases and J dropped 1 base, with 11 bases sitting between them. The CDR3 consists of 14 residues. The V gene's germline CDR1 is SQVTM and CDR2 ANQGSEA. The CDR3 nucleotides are TGCAGCGTTGAATCAGGGATTCGCCAAGAGACCCAGTACTTC. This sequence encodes CSVESGIRQETQYF.

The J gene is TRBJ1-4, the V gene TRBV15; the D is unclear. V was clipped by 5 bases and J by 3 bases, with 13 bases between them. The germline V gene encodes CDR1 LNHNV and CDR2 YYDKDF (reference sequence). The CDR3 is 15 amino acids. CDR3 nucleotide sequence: TGTGCCACCAGCGAGAGCACCACCCCTAATGAAAAACTGTTTTTT. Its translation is CATSESTTPNEKLFF.

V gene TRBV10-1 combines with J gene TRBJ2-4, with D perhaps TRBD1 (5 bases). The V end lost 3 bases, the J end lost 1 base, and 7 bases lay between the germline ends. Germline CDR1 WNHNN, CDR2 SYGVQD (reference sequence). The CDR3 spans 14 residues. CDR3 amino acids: CASSDRDAKNIQYF. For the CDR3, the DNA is TGCGCCAGCAGTGACAGGGATGCCAAAAACATTCAGTACTTC.

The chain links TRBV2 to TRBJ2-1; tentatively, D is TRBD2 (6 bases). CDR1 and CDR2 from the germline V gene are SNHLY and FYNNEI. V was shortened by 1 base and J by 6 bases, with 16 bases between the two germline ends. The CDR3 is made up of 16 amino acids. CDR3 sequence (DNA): TGTGCCAGCAGTGAAGACCTAGCGACATCCATCAATGAGCAGTTCTTC. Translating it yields CASSEDLATSINEQFF. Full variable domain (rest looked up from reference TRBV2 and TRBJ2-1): EPEVTQTPSHQVTQMGQEVILRCVPISNHLYFYWYRQILGQKVEFLVSFYNNEISEKSEIFDDQFSVERPDGSNFTLKIRSTKLEDSAMYFCASSEDLATSINEQFFGPGTRLTVL.

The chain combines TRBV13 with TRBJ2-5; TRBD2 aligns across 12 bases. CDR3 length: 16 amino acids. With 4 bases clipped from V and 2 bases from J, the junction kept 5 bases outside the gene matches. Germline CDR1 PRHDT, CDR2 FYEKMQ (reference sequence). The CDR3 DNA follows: TGTGCCAGCAGCTACCTAGCGGGAGGGTTTCAAGAGACCCAGTACTTC. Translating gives CASSYLAGGFQETQYF.

CDR3 DNA: TGTGCCAGCTGGGTTCCCGGCACAGATACGCAGTATTTT. Amino acids: CASWVPGTDTQYF. The chain joins TRBV27 to TRBJ2-3, with D hard to call. Trimming took 8 bases from V and 1 from J, leaving 10 bases between them. CDR1 and CDR2 from the germline V gene are MNHEY and SMNVEV (reference sequence). The CDR3 runs 13 residues.

CDR3 sequence (DNA): TGTGCCAGCAGCCCACGGGGGAGAACAGATACGCAGTATTTT. Translated: CASSPRGRTDTQYF. This chain joins TRBV7-2 and TRBJ2-3, with D tentatively TRBD2 (6 bases). The germline CDR1 and CDR2 sequences are SGHTA and FQGNSA. The CDR3 has 14 amino acids. V was clipped by 5 bases and J by 3 bases, with 12 bases between them. The whole variable domain, remainder taken from reference TRBV7-2 and TRBJ2-3, is GAGVSQSPSNKVTEKGKDVELRCDPISGHTALYWYRQSLGQGLEFLIYFQGNSAPDKSGLPSDRFSAERTGGSVSTLTIQRTQQEDSAVYLCASSPRGRTDTQYFGPGTRLTVL.

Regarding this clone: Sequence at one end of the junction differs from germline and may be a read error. CDR3 sequence: CASSLRLAEETQYF. The CDR3 DNA reads TGTGCTAGCAGCTTACGACTAGCGGAAGAGACCCAGTACTTC. The rearrangement uses TRBV7-7 and TRBJ2-5; 9 nucleotides line up with TRBD2. In germline, CDR1 is SSHAT, CDR2 FNYEAQ (reference sequence). The CDR3 is made up of 14 amino acids.

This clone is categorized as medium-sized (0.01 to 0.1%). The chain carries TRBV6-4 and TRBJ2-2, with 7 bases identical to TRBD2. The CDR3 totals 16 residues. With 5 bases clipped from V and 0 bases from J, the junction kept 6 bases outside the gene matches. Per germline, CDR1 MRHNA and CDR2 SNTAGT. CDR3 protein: CASSTGDYANTGELFF. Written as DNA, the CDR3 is TGTGCCAGCAGTACCGGGGACTATGCGAACACCGGGGAGCTGTTTTTT.

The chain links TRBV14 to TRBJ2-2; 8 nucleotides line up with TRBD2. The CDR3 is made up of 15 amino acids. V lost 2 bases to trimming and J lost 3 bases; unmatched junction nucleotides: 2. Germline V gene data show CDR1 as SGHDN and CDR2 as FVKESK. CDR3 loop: CASSQREGYTGELFF. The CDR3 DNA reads TGTGCCAGCAGCCAACGGGAGGGTTACACCGGGGAGCTGTTTTTT.

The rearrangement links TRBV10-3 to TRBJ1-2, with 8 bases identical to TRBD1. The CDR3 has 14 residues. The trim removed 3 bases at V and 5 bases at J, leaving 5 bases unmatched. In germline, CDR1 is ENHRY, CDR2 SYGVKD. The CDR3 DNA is TGTGCCATCAGTGATCCAGGGGGCGATTATGGCTACACCTTC. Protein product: CAISDPGGDYGYTF.

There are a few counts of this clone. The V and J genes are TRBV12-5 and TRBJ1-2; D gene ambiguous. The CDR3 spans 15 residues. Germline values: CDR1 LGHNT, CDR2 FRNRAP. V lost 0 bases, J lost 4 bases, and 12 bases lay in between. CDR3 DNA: TGTGCTAGTGGTTTGGTAGCCCTGAAGGGCTATGGCTACACCTTC. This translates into CASGLVALKGYGYTF.